This T cell receptor (beta chain) was recorded in a study of cytomegalovirus exposure and HLA in healthy donors. Whole-study findings and limits: Versus the approximately 700-donor mean, an Asian-associated ancestry cluster reportedly showed fewer N-insertions in a later analysis.

In the PCR, 60 Vbeta and 13 Jbeta primers were used. The protocol was immunoSEQ multiplex PCR, while the TCRdb copy is restricted to in-frame clones and leaves out a portion. The data contain some 160,000 clones, around three quarters of them seen just once; the ten biggest clones take up 1.5% to 1.9%. The V gene lost 1 base and the J gene lost 3 bases, with 6 bases spanning the gap. The germline CDR1 and CDR2 sequences are KGHSH and LQKENI. The CDR3 is 13 amino acids. About this clone itself: What it binds is unknown.

The V call is TRBV18, the J call TRBJ2-5; tentative D call: TRBD1 (5 bases). The source material was PBMCs. The clonotype comes from a man between 35 and 55 years old in good health and CMV-seronegative. CDR3 nucleotides: TGTGCCAGCTCACCACGACAGAAAGAGACCCAGTACTTC. This gives the protein CASSPRQKETQYF. The variable domain in full, completed from reference TRBV18 and TRBJ2-5, reads NAGVMQNPRHLVRRRGQEARLRCSPMKGHSHVYWYRQLPEEGLKFMVYLQKENIIDESGMPKERFSAEFPKEGPSILRIQQVVRGDSAAYFCASSPRQKETQYFGPGTRLLVL.